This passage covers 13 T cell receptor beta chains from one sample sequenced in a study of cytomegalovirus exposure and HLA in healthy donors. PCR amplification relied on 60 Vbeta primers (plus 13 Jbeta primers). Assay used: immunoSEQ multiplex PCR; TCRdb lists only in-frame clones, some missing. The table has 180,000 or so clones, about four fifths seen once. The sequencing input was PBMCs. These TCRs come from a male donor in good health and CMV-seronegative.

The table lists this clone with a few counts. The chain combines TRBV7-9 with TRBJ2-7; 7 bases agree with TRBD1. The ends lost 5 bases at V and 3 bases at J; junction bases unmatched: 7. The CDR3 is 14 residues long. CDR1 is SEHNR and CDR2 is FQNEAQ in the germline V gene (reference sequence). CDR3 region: CASSPWTGGYEQYF. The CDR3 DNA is TGTGCCAGCAGCCCTTGGACAGGCGGCTACGAGCAGTACTTC.

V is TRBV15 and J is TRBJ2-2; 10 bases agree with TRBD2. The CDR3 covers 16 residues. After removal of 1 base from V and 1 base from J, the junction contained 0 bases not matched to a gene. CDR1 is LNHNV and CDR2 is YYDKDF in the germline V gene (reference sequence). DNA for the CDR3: TGTGCCACCAGCAGAGGACTAGCGGGGAACACCGGGGAGCTGTTTTTT. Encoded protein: CATSRGLAGNTGELFF.

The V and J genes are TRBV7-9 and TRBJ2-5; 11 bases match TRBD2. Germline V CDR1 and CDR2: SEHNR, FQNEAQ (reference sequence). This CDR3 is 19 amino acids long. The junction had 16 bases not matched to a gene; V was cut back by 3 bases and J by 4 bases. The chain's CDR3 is CASSLTGKRLAGWGETQYF. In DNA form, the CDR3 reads TGTGCCAGCAGCTTGACGGGAAAACGACTAGCGGGGTGGGGAGAGACCCAGTACTTC.

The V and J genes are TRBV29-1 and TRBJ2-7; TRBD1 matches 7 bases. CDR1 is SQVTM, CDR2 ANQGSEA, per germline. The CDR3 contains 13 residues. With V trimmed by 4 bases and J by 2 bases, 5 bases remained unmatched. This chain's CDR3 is CSVGQGMAYEQYF. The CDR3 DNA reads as TGCAGCGTTGGACAGGGAATGGCCTACGAGCAGTACTTC.

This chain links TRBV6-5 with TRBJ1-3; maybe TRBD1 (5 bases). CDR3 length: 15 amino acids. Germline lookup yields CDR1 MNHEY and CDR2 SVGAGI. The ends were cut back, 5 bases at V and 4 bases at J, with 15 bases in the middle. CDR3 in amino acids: CASSRSGGTGNTIYF. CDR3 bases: TGTGCCAGCAGTCGCTCGGGGGGAACAGGAAACACCATATATTTT.

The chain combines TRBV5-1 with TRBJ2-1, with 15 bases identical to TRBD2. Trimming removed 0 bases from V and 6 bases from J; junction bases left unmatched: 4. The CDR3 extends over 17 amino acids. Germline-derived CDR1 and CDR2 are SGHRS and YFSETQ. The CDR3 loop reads CASSLEGLAGGANEQFF. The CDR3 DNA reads TGCGCCAGCAGCTTGGAGGGACTAGCGGGAGGAGCCAATGAGCAGTTCTTC. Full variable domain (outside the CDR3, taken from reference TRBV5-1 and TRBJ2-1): KAGVTQTPRYLIKTRGQQVTLSCSPISGHRSVSWYQQTPGQGLQFLFEYFSETQRNKGNFPGRFSGRQFSNSRSEMNVSTLELGDSALYLCASSLEGLAGGANEQFFGPGTRLTVL.

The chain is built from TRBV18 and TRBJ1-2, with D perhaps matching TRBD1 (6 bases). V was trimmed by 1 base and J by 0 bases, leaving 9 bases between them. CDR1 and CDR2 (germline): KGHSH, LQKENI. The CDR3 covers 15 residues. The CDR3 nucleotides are TGTGCCAGCTCACCACTGGACAGTACTAACTATGGCTACACCTTC. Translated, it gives CASSPLDSTNYGYTF.

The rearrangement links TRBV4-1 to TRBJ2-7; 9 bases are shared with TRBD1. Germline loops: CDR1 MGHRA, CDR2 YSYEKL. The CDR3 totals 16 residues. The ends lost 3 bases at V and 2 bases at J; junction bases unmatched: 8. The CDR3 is CASSQTTGTGTYEQYF. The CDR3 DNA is TGCGCCAGCAGCCAGACTACCGGGACAGGGACCTACGAGCAGTACTTC.

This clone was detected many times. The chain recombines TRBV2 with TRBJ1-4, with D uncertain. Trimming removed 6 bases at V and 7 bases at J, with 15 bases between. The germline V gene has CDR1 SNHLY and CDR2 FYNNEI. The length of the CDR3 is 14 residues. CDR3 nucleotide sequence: TGTGCCAGCAGATTCGAAAATCGAGGTGAAAAACTGTTTTTT. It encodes CASRFENRGEKLFF.

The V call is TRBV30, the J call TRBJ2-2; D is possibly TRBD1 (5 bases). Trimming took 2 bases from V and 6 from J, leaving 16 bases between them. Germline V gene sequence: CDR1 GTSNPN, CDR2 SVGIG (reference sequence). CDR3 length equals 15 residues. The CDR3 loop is CAWSSMQGFPGELFF. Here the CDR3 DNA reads TGTGCCTGGAGTTCGATGCAGGGTTTTCCCGGGGAGCTGTTTTTT.

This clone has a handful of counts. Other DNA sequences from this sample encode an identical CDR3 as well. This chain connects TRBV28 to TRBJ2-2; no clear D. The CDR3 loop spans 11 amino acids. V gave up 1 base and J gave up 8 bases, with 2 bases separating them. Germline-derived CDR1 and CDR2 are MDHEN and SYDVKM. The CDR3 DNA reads TGTGCCAGCAGTTTATCGGGGGAGCTGTTTTTT. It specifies CASSLSGELFF.

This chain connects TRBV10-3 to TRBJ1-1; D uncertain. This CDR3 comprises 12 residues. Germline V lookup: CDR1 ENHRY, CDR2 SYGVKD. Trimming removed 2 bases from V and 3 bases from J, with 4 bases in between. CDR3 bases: TGTGCCATCAGTGAGGGCTACACTGAAGCTTTCTTT. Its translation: CAISEGYTEAFF.

CDR3 in DNA: TGTGCCAGCAGCTCGGGGGAATCTGGTGAAAAACTGTTTTTT. Translating it yields CASSSGESGEKLFF. The V call is TRBV5-5, the J call TRBJ1-4, with D perhaps matching TRBD1 (5 bases). CDR1 and CDR2 from the germline V gene are SGHKS and YYEKEE (reference sequence). With 3 bases removed from V and 7 bases from J, the gap between germline ends came to 13 bases. The CDR3 is 14 residues long.